Following are 10 T cell receptor beta chains from one sample sequenced in a study of cytomegalovirus exposure and HLA in healthy donors. Both 60 Vbeta primers and 13 Jbeta primers went into the PCR. Some clones are missing from TCRdb's copy, which holds only in-frame ones; the method was immunoSEQ multiplex PCR. The table has 130,000 to 150,000 clones, 70% to 75% seen once; the top ten hold about an eighth. The sequencing input was PBMCs. All receptors derive from a human donor in good health.

DNA for the CDR3: TGCGCCAGCAGCCAAGTCGGGGATCAGCCCCAGCATTTT. The encoded protein is CASSQVGDQPQHF. The chain has TRBV4-1 and TRBJ1-5; D gene unclear. CDR1 and CDR2 (germline): MGHRA, YSYEKL. V was pared by 1 base and J by 5 bases, with 6 bases between. The CDR3 consists of 13 residues.

The V gene is TRBV5-6, the J gene TRBJ1-1; no definite D call. The V gene lost 1 base and the J gene lost 5 bases, with 9 bases spanning the gap. Germline loops: CDR1 SGHDT, CDR2 YYEEEE. This CDR3 contains 13 residues. The CDR3 sequence is CASSLLRGTEAFF. The CDR3 nucleotides are TGTGCCAGCAGCTTGTTACGGGGTACTGAAGCTTTCTTT.

This clone was picked up one time. The V and J genes are TRBV6-1 and TRBJ2-5; a possible D gene is TRBD2 (7 bases). From germline, CDR1 is MNHNS and CDR2 SASEGT. Trimming left V 4 bases short and J 5 bases short, with 17 bases between. This CDR3 has 15 amino acids. CDR3 DNA sequence: TGTGCCAGCAGTGCCTTTCGCGGGGGCCGGGAGACCCAGTACTTC. Its translation is CASSAFRGGRETQYF.

The genes are TRBV5-1 and TRBJ1-4, with 9 bases identical to TRBD1. Germline CDR1 reads SGHRS; CDR2 reads YFSETQ. V trimming: 4 bases; J trimming: 5 bases; junction bases outside the gene matches: 6. The CDR3 spans 15 residues. The DNA for the CDR3 is TGCGCCAGCAGCGTTGGACAGGGGCTAAATGAAAAACTGTTTTTT. Its translation: CASSVGQGLNEKLFF.

The V gene is TRBV13, the J gene TRBJ2-1; D might be TRBD2 (7 bases). The CDR3 consists of 14 residues. The V end was cut by 5 bases, the J end by 4 bases, with 12 bases between. CDR1 PRHDT and CDR2 FYEKMQ come from the germline V gene (reference sequence). Here the CDR3 reads CASSPGGPYNEQFF. The DNA for the CDR3 is TGTGCCAGCAGCCCCGGGGGGCCTTACAATGAGCAGTTCTTC.

V is TRBV4-1 and J is TRBJ1-1; D call uncertain. Germline V CDR1 and CDR2: MGHRA, YSYEKL. Deletions cut 1 base from V and 5 bases from J, with 14 bases between. The length of the CDR3 is 15 residues. The chain's CDR3 is CASSQAYQARTEAFF. Here the CDR3 DNA reads TGCGCCAGCAGCCAAGCGTATCAGGCAAGGACTGAAGCTTTCTTT.

This clone was observed a handful of times. V is TRBV5-1 and J is TRBJ1-5, with D unresolved. The CDR3 totals 15 residues. Trimming shortened V by 0 bases and J by 1 base, and 8 bases separated the two germline ends. Looked up from germline, CDR1 is SGHRS and CDR2 is YFSETQ. CDR3 sequence reads: CASSLGPFSNQPQHF. The CDR3 DNA sequence: TGCGCCAGCAGCTTGGGGCCGTTCAGCAATCAGCCCCAGCATTTT.

This CDR3 is CASTGTGELETQYF. The CDR3 nucleotides read TGTGCCAGTACCGGGACAGGGGAACTAGAGACCCAGTACTTC. The chain joins TRBV19 to TRBJ2-5; 10 nucleotides agree with TRBD1. Losses at the gene ends were 7 bases for V and 4 bases for J; bases not matched to a gene: 6. The CDR3 totals 14 residues. Germline loops: CDR1 LNHDA, CDR2 SQIVND (reference sequence).

This clone has more than one count but fewer than ten. This chain uses TRBV7-6 with TRBJ2-1, with 9 bases identical to TRBD1. V lost 4 bases and J lost 8; bases outside the gene matches: 6. Looked up from germline, CDR1 is SGHVS and CDR2 is FNYEAQ. The CDR3 totals 14 residues. The CDR3 DNA reads as TGTGCCAGCAGCTCCCGGGACAGGGCGGATGAGCAGTTCTTC. Translating gives CASSSRDRADEQFF.

The CDR3 region has the DNA TGCGCCAGCAGCCAGGGCCCGTCCGGTACAGGGTCTTCTGGAAACACCATATATTTT. It encodes CASSQGPSGTGSSGNTIYF. The chain has TRBV4-1 and TRBJ1-3; D possibly corresponds to TRBD1 (6 bases). Germline CDR1 is MGHRA and CDR2 is YSYEKL. The CDR3 has 19 residues. Between the trimmed V and J ends, which lost 3 bases and 1 base, there was a span of 22 bases.